This TCR beta chain is drawn from a study of blood T cells in healthy people across ages. The study, taken as a whole, reports: The fall in TCR beta diversity per million T cells was roughly linear with age.

On this clonotype itself: Its antigen is currently unknown.

Alongside a J-beta primer mix, a sample-barcoded 5' primer served in a second PCR lasting roughly 6 to 11 cycles. TCRdb ran MiXCR on the 5' RACE reads and lists one entry per CDR3 protein. The sample records about 1.1 million distinct CDR3 sequences, less than 45% being singletons. With 6 bases removed from V and 11 bases from J, the gap between germline ends came to 13 bases. This CDR3 is 11 amino acids long. Germline CDR1 and CDR2: MNHNY and SVGAGI (reference sequence). The sequence was collected from a man between 18 and 35 years old in good health. The V and J genes are TRBV6-6 and TRBJ2-5, with no clear D. Sample: blood. The chain's CDR3 is CASSTGTRQYF. Written as DNA, the CDR3 is TGTGCCAGCAGCACCGGAACTCGGCAGTACTTC.